The 19 T cell receptor beta chains presented below share a single source sample, sequenced in a study of blood T cell repertoires in COVID-19. Using immunoSEQ multiplex PCR, the repertoire was profiled, and TCRdb retains in-frame clones only, with some absent. The sample has approximately 390,000 clones, about 90% seen once. Source material: peripheral blood. These receptors were collected from a woman aged 55-75 years with COVID-19, enrolled during active disease.

The V and J genes are TRBV11-2 and TRBJ2-4; D may be TRBD2 (7 bases). V was shortened by 5 bases and J by 14 bases, with 16 bases between the two germline ends. The CDR3 runs to 12 residues. Germline V CDR1 and CDR2: SGHAT, FQNNGV. The CDR3 DNA follows: TGTGCCAGCAGCCGAGGGGGGGGAATAGAGTACTTC. Translating it yields CASSRGGGIEYF.

The chain is built from TRBV7-3 and TRBJ1-6, with D perhaps TRBD1 (5 bases). With 0 bases removed from V and 7 bases from J, the gap between germline ends came to 10 bases. The length of the CDR3 is 15 residues. Germline CDR1 and CDR2: SGHTA and FQGTGA. The CDR3 coding sequence is TGTGCCAGCAGCTTAACAGGGGCCTCAAATTCACCCCTCCACTTT. Encoded protein: CASSLTGASNSPLHF.

The chain uses TRBV2 and TRBJ2-4; D possibly corresponds to TRBD2 (7 bases). The length of the CDR3 is 16 residues. Between the trimmed V and J ends, which lost 6 bases and 5 bases, there was a span of 20 bases. The germline CDR1 and CDR2 sequences are SNHLY and FYNNEI. The CDR3 reads CASSPVRGGIQNIQYF. The CDR3 nucleotides are TGTGCCAGCAGCCCCGTCAGGGGAGGGATCCAAAACATTCAGTACTTC.

CDR3 residues: CASSLFVGGYNEQFF. The CDR3 DNA reads TGTGCCAGCAGCTTGTTTGTCGGGGGGTACAATGAGCAGTTCTTC. The chain is built from TRBV5-5 and TRBJ2-1, with 7 nucleotides matching TRBD2. Trimming cost V 1 base and J 4 bases; bases outside gene matches: 5. Germline values: CDR1 SGHKS, CDR2 YYEKEE (reference sequence). The CDR3 has 15 residues.

This sequence joins TRBV7-6 and TRBJ2-2, with 7 nucleotides matching TRBD1. The CDR3 has 15 amino acids. V lost 5 bases, J lost 5 bases, and 8 bases stayed unmatched. Germline V gene lookup returns CDR1 SGHVS and CDR2 FNYEAQ. The CDR3 DNA is TGTGCCAGCAGCCCGATACAGGGGTGGACCGGGGAGCTGTTTTTT. It is translated as CASSPIQGWTGELFF.

Concerning this clone itself: The sample contains more than one DNA sequence encoding this CDR3. The chain carries TRBV9 and TRBJ1-1; 7 positions agree with TRBD1. The CDR3 loop spans 13 amino acids. The germline V gene encodes CDR1 SGDLS and CDR2 YYNGEE. V lost 2 bases and J lost 5; bases outside the gene matches: 3. CDR3 DNA: TGTGCCAGCAGCGTGACAGGGCGAACTGAAGCTTTCTTT. This gives the protein CASSVTGRTEAFF.

This clone was counted only a few times. The chain uses TRBV5-4 and TRBJ1-2; D is perhaps TRBD1 (6 bases). Looked up from germline, CDR1 is SGHNT and CDR2 is YYREEE (reference sequence). This CDR3 spans 14 amino acids. The V gene lost 0 bases and the J gene lost 3 bases, with 9 bases spanning the gap. For the CDR3, the DNA is TGTGCCAGCAGCTTGGGGGGGCAGGACTATGGCTACACCTTC. This translates into CASSLGGQDYGYTF.

CDR3 in DNA: TGTGCCAGCAGCTCGGCAGGGAGGGGAAACACTGAAGCTTTCTTT. Translating gives CASSSAGRGNTEAFF. V and J are TRBV11-2 and TRBJ1-1; D might be TRBD1 (5 bases). The CDR3 sequence is 15 residues long. V lost 4 bases and J lost 2, with 14 bases in between. Germline CDR1 SGHAT, CDR2 FQNNGV.

The rearrangement links TRBV5-4 to TRBJ2-1, with D hard to call. Germline lookup yields CDR1 SGHNT and CDR2 YYREEE (reference sequence). This CDR3 is 12 amino acids long. The V end was cut by 0 bases, the J end by 13 bases, with 11 bases between. The CDR3 DNA reads as TGTGCCAGCAGCTTGGTTCCAGGATCTCAGTTCTTC. Translated: CASSLVPGSQFF.

Comments on this clone: This sample also contains other DNA sequences that code for the same CDR3. The gene calls are TRBV18 and TRBJ1-6; TRBD1 is a possible D gene (6 bases). Germline loops: CDR1 KGHSH, CDR2 LQKENI. Trimming cost V 3 bases and J 7 bases, with 10 bases left between them. The CDR3 totals 14 residues. CDR3 nucleotide sequence: TGTGCCAGCTCACCGGACAGAGGAAATTCACCCCTCCACTTT. It yields the protein CASSPDRGNSPLHF.

The J gene is TRBJ2-7, the V gene TRBV19; D not certain. The germline V and J ends were trimmed by 3 bases and 0 bases, with 9 bases remaining between them. The germline V gene has CDR1 LNHDA and CDR2 SQIVND (reference sequence). This CDR3 contains 14 residues. The CDR3 loop is CASSIAIFSYEQYF. CDR3 sequence (DNA): TGTGCCAGTAGTATCGCGATTTTCTCCTACGAGCAGTACTTC. Based on the CDR3 plus reference TRBV19 and TRBJ2-7, the full variable domain is DGGITQSPKYLFRKEGQNVTLSCEQNLNHDAMYWYRQDPGQGLRLIYYSQIVNDFQKGDIAEGYSVSREKKESFPLTVTSAQKNPTAFYLCASSIAIFSYEQYFGPGTRLTVT.

This chain links TRBV27 with TRBJ1-2; TRBD1 agrees at 7 bases. The CDR3 extends over 14 amino acids. CDR1 is MNHEY, CDR2 SMNVEV, per germline (reference sequence). V trimming: 7 bases; J trimming: 8 bases; junction bases outside the gene matches: 13. In DNA, the CDR3 is TGTGCCAGCACTAGAGACAGGGAGGCAGGCGGCTACACCTTC. This codes for CASTRDREAGGYTF.

The gene calls are TRBV2 and TRBJ2-1, with TRBD2 matching over 7 bases. Germline V CDR1 and CDR2: SNHLY, FYNNEI. The J segment lost 6 bases and the V segment lost 6 bases, leaving 14 bases of the junction unmatched. This CDR3 contains 16 residues. The CDR3 nucleotides read TGTGCCAGCAGGCGGGGGAGTGGTTATTTTATCAATGAGCAGTTCTTC. It specifies CASRRGSGYFINEQFF.

This sequence joins TRBV5-1 and TRBJ2-7; D unresolved. This CDR3 is built from 12 residues. Trimming removed 3 bases at V and 2 bases at J, with 6 bases between. Per the germline V gene, CDR1 is SGHRS and CDR2 is YFSETQ. CDR3: CASSYDTYEQYF. Written as DNA, the CDR3 is TGCGCCAGCAGCTATGACACCTACGAGCAGTACTTC.

The chain carries TRBV11-1 and TRBJ2-7; the match to TRBD1 covers 8 bases. From germline, CDR1 is SGHAT and CDR2 FQDESV (reference sequence). The CDR3 loop spans 14 amino acids. V lost 3 bases and J lost 2; bases outside the gene matches: 3. The CDR3 DNA reads TGTGCCAGCAGCTTTACAGGGGGAACCTACGAGCAGTACTTC. As protein: CASSFTGGTYEQYF.

The chain uses TRBV4-2 and TRBJ1-2; tentative D call: TRBD1 (5 bases). V was cut by 3 bases and J by 3 bases, with 8 bases left in between. This CDR3 has 13 residues. CDR1 is LGHNA, CDR2 YNFKEQ, per germline. The CDR3 reads CASSQGLDYGYTF. DNA for the CDR3: TGTGCCAGCAGCCAGGGGCTGGACTATGGCTACACCTTC.

This chain uses TRBV5-1 with TRBJ2-2; 9 nucleotides agree with TRBD2. Trimming cost V 6 bases and J 0 bases; bases outside gene matches: 6. CDR1 and CDR2 (germline): SGHRS, YFSETQ. The CDR3 is 16 residues long. The CDR3 nucleotides are TGCGCCAGCAACCGGCTAGCGGGGTCGAACACCGGGGAGCTGTTTTTT. This gives the protein CASNRLAGSNTGELFF.

Only one count was recorded for this clone. The genes are TRBV20-1 and TRBJ2-5; D is uncertain. V lost 6 bases and J 5 bases, leaving 10 bases between the germline ends. CDR1 is DFQATT and CDR2 is SNEGSKA in the germline V gene (reference sequence). This CDR3 is 11 amino acids long. DNA of the CDR3: TGCAGTGCCACCACCCAGGAGACCCAGTACTTC. Translation: CSATTQETQYF.

CDR3 loop: CASSSQGGYTF. CDR3 DNA: TGTGCCAGCAGTTCACAGGGTGGCTACACCTTC. The chain links TRBV6-5 to TRBJ1-2; D perhaps matches TRBD1 (6 bases). V was shortened by 4 bases and J by 7 bases, with 7 bases between the two germline ends. The CDR3 has 11 amino acids. Germline values: CDR1 MNHEY, CDR2 SVGAGI.